This T cell receptor beta chain was found in a study of vaccination effects on CD4 cells after COVID-19 (dated by TCRdb to between 2021 and 2024). For the wider study: In the ViraFEST assay, PBMC were stimulated with viral peptide pools, and antigen-specific CD4+ T cell clonotypes were then identified by expansion using TCR sequencing. Cultures from other donors in the study were sequenced using the Oncomine TCR Beta short-read assay on an Illumina iSeq 100. Approximately 2 million PBMC per well were cultured with approximately 10 ug/ml peptides in IMDM containing 5% human AB serum, about 9.7 IU/ml IL-2 and gentamicin. Across the study, the median time from the second dose to post-vaccine sampling was 72 days (range 14 to 241). The full study included 10 to 11 COVID-19 convalescent patients and several SARS-CoV-2-naive healthy vaccine recipients. SARS-CoV-2 spike-specific CD4+ TCR repertoires were compared before and after mRNA vaccination in COVID-19 convalescent patients and in infection-naive vaccine recipients. Results and caveats for the whole study, not just this receptor: In healthy vaccine recipients, vaccine-induced clones were almost all SARS-CoV-2 mono-reactive, with only 1 of 255 being cross-reactive with common cold coronaviruses. Marked clonal contraction was observed in both infection-induced and vaccine-induced clones at late post-vaccination timepoints, consistent with waning T cell responses. The study was limited by a small number of convalescent patients, and early post-infection timepoints were lacking.

After approximately eleven days of culture, CD4+ T cells were isolated with the EasySep CD4+ T cell isolation kit. Participants received two doses of either the BNT162b2 or the mRNA-1273 mRNA SARS-CoV-2 vaccine. The absence of prior SARS-CoV-2 infection in healthy vaccine recipients was confirmed by negative nucleocapsid antibodies before and after vaccination. Half of the culture medium was replaced with fresh IL-2-containing medium on days 3 and 7. Unless otherwise noted, each peptide stimulation condition was cultured in triplicate wells. Using Ficoll-Paque Plus gradient centrifugation, PBMC were separated from whole blood and then either used fresh or cryopreserved at -140C. Genomic DNA was extracted from cultured CD4+ T cells with the QIAamp micro DNA kit. The V and J ends are trimmed by 4 bases and 4 bases, leaving 13 bases between them. The CDR3 has 13 amino acids, counting the end cysteine and phenylalanine. The sequence is cut down to CDR3 DNA, 39 bases in frame from base 1. Via the germline V gene (reference sequence), CDR1 is GTSNPN and CDR2 SVGIG.

The library was generated by the immunoSEQ multiplex PCR assay. DNA from the cultured and isolated CD4+ T cells underwent TCR beta CDR3 sequencing. The paper's data handling went like this. Non-productive TCR sequences were discarded, and reads were trimmed to the CDR3 region, with only CDR3s of 7 or more amino acids retained. The MANAFEST web app was used to pick out antigen-specific clonotypes by comparing their expansion in peptide wells with that in reference cultures. To count as positive, a clone had to show expansion at FDR<0.05 compared with the reference and with all other wells, an odds ratio above 5, and a frequency above 0.1% in two replicate wells. Clonotypes significantly expanded in SARS-CoV-2 spike wells and in at least one common cold coronavirus spike condition were defined as cross-reactive. Using the stringdist R package, CDR3 similarity was measured by Levenshtein distance, and unrooted trees were constructed with ape in R 3.6.1. TCRdb provides this immuneACCESS table in a form limited to in-frame rearrangements. Some clones are lacking; in checked studies, under half of them reflect an unresolved V gene, and why the rest are absent is not known. V, J and clone size are taken as reported in that table, and D and trimming were inferred from the DNA itself. The sample table contains about 73,000 clones; only one count was recorded for around 67% of them. The ten top clones hold roughly 2.3% of the sample.

Remarks on this clone: Its antigen remains undetermined. Per-base qualities were not stored, and no clone one base away is much larger.

Sequencing was performed on CD4+ T cells from PBMCs cultured without peptide, taken after COVID-19 vaccination. The chain links TRBV30 with TRBJ1-2, with no confidently assigned D gene. This TCR came from a human donor who received a COVID-19 vaccine. Read as DNA, the sequence is TGTGCCTGGACCGTAACGGACGTCTATGGCTACACCTTC. Translation gives CAWTVTDVYGYTF.